The sequence of this TCR beta chain was determined in a study of post-analysis software for immune sequencing data (dated by TCRdb to between 2015 and 2016). As for the study more broadly: Relapsing-remitting, secondary progressive and progressive-relapsing multiple sclerosis were recorded as disease courses, and subtype annotation was lacking for some patients. The multiple sclerosis patient repertoires were compared with approximately 11 previously published healthy control repertoires from donors aged roughly 6 to 27 years. A subset of samples was prepared in parallel using single-end sample barcoding, then pooled and co-amplified after Illumina adapter ligation. Points the paper makes about the study in general: Significantly higher frequencies in patients than in controls were found for five or six TRBV segments, including TRBV5-6, TRBV5-1 and TRBV20-1. Multiple sclerosis patients had significantly lower normalized Chao1 diversity than controls, a result that suggests substantial peripheral T-cell clonal expansion. The multiple sclerosis patient group was slightly younger than the control group. Direct clustering with F measure showed strong co-clustering of samples prepared in the same batch, prompting a batch-effect correction.

This clonotype was counted many times. The target of this receptor is not known. Base qualities are not provided; no much larger clone lies one nucleotide away. To demonstrate the VDJtools post-analysis software, the study profiled TCR beta repertoires from the peripheral blood of 13 young patients with multiple sclerosis. The multiple sclerosis patients were children and adolescents ranging in age from about 6 to 17 years. A distance of 8 bases separates the germline ends of V and J, which lose 0 bases and 2 bases respectively. Sequences MGHRA (CDR1) and YSYEKL (CDR2) are obtained from the germline V gene. Taken from cysteine to phenylalanine, the CDR3 has 15 residues. Only the CDR3 DNA is retained, 45 bases long and in frame from the first base. The method behind the library was PCR. TCRdb records Illumina HiSeq 2500 as the sequencer. Unique molecular identifiers were incorporated into TCR beta cDNA libraries to reduce PCR and sequencing biases. Roughly 0.5 million cDNA molecules were obtained per 1 to 10 million input T cells, so each molecule approximated one T cell. The same protocol used for the earlier healthy control dataset was applied to prepare and sequence the patient libraries. Samples belonging to the same batch were prepared together, multiplexed and sequenced on a shared HiSeq lane. The original methods were these. Raw barcoded reads were processed with MIGEC, discarding single-read molecular identifier groups before consensus assembly and CDR3 extraction. VDJtools was used for post-analysis of the clonotype tables, and diversity was normalized by down-sampling every dataset to the size of the smallest sample. To correct batch-related cross-sample contamination, repertoire overlap clustering matched CDR3 amino acid sequences but not nucleotide sequences. Clones were called with MiXCR by TCRdb after fastp trimmed the public reads at Q25, and only in-frame beta chains were retained. Duplicate CDR3 protein sequences are folded into a single record with the most common DNA and genes. TCRdb's processing, not the authors', yielded these V and J calls. The sample data list 700,000 to 900,000 distinct CDR3 sequences, and more than 45% of these were observed just once. Together, the top ten hold roughly 5% of the sample.

This receptor chain uses TRBV4-1 and TRBJ1-5, with the D gene uncertain. The sample comprised blood. This receptor was taken from a girl aged 10 to 17 with multiple sclerosis. CDR3 reads: CASSQEAGGNQPQHF. The DNA reads as follows: TGCGCCAGCAGCCAAGAGGCGGGAGGCAATCAGCCCCAGCATTTT.